This T cell receptor beta chain was sequenced during a study of T cells in Graves' hyperthyroidism and ophthalmopathy. At first hyperthyroidism diagnosis, before any ophthalmopathy symptoms, the blood sample was collected. This clonotype was detected only a few times. As yet, its antigen is unknown. RNA transcripts yielded amplified TCR beta CDR3 regions. TCR CDR3 underwent first-round RT-PCR with the HTBI primer set. TCRdb fed the multiplex PCR reads into MiXCR, producing one record per CDR3 protein. The table includes 730,000 or so distinct CDR3 sequences, 18% detected once. Study results and caveats: Blood also showed most of the thyroid clonotypes that were expanded above 0.001.

Material for sequencing was blood. This receptor was obtained from a woman between 50 and 59 years old with Graves' hyperthyroidism that later progressed to Graves' ophthalmopathy.

CDR3 amino acids: CASSLRSARGPYEQFF. The CDR3, as DNA: TGCGCCAGCAGCTTGCGGTCAGCGAGGGGGCCCTATGAGCAGTTCTTC. V is TRBV5-1 and J is TRBJ2-1; TRBD1 agrees at 7 bases. The germline V gene has CDR1 SGHRS and CDR2 YFSETQ. This CDR3 contains 16 residues. Unmatched junction bases numbered 12, after V lost 1 base and J lost 8 bases.